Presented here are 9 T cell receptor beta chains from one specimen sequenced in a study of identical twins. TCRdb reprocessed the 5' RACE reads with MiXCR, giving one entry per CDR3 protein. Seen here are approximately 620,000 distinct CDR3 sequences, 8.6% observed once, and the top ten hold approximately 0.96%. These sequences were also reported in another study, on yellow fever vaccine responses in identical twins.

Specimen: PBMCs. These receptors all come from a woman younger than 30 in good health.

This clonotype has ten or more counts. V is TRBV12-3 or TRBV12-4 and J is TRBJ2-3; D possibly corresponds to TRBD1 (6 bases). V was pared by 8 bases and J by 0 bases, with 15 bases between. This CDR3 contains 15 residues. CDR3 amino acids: CASRSFRGSTDTQYF. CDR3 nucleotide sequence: TGTGCCAGCCGCTCCTTCAGGGGAAGCACAGATACGCAGTATTTT.

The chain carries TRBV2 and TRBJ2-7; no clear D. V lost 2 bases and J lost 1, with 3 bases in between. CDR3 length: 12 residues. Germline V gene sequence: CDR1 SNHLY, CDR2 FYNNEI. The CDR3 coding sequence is TGTGCCAGCAGTGAACAGTCCTACGAGCAGTACTTC. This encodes CASSEQSYEQYF.

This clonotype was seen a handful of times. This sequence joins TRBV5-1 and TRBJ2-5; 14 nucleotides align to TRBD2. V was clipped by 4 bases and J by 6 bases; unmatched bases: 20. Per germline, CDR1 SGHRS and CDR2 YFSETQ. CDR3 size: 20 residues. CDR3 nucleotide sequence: TGCGCCAGCAGCCGTACGAGCCAACGATTCGGGACTAGCGGGGGACAGACCCAGTACTTC. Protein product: CASSRTSQRFGTSGGQTQYF. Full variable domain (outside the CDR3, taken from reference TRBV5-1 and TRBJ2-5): KAGVTQTPRYLIKTRGQQVTLSCSPISGHRSVSWYQQTPGQGLQFLFEYFSETQRNKGNFPGRFSGRQFSNSRSEMNVSTLELGDSALYLCASSRTSQRFGTSGGQTQYFGPGTRLLVL.

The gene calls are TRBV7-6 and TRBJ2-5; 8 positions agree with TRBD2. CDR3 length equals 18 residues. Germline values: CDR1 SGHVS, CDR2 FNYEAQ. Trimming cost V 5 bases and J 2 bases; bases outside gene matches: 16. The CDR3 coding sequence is TGTGCCAGCAGCCAGTTGGAAGGCGGGGGGCCCACTCAAGAGACCCAGTACTTC. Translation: CASSQLEGGGPTQETQYF.

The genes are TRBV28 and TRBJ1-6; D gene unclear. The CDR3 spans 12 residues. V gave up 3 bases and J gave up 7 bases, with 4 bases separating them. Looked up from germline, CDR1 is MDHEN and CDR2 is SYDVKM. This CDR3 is CASSFRNSPLHF. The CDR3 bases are TGTGCCAGCAGTTTTCGGAATTCACCCCTCCACTTT.

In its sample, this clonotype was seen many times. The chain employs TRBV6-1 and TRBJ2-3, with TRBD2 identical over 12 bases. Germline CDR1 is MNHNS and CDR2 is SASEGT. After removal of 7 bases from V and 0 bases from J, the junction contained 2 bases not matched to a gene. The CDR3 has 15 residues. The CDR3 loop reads CASTGLAGSTDTQYF. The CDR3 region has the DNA TGTGCCAGCACTGGACTAGCGGGGAGCACAGATACGCAGTATTTT.

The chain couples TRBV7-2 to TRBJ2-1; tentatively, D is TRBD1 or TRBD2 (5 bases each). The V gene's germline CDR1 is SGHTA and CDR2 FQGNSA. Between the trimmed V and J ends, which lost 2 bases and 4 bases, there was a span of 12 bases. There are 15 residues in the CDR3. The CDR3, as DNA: TGTGCCAGCAGCTTATTGGGACGGACATACAATGAGCAGTTCTTC. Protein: CASSLLGRTYNEQFF.

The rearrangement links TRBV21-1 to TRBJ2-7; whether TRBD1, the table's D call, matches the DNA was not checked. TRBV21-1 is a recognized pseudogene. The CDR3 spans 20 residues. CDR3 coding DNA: TGTGCCAGCAGCAAAAGCCCGGGAGTCACAACCGAACCGGTGTCCTACGAGCAGTACTTC. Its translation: CASSKSPGVTTEPVSYEQYF.

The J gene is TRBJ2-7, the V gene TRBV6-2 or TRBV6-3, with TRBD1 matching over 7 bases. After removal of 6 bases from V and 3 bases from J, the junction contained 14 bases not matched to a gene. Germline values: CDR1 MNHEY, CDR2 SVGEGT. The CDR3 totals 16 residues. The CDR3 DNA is TGTGCCAGCAGACGTCGCTCTGGACAGGCCCGCTACGAGCAGTACTTC. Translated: CASRRRSGQARYEQYF.